The source of this TCR beta chain is a study of Ad26.COV2.S vaccination and SARS-CoV-2 variants. Study in general: Dosing was one shot or two shots 56 days apart. Study-wide results and caveats: A substantial breadth of spike-specific CD8+ and CD4+ T cell responses after vaccination has been reported. Measurement of non-spike TCR breadth gave similar results in vaccine and placebo recipients.

Treatment meaning: some 20 received Ad26.COV2.S at low or high dose, single or two shots; five or six received placebo; per-sample allocation not given. All samples were drawn on day 63, counting from the first vaccine or placebo injection. A remark on this clone: The antigen remains undetermined.

Some clones are missing from TCRdb's copy, which holds only in-frame ones; the method was immunoSEQ multiplex PCR. The sample has 200,000 to 300,000 clones, around 89% seen once. V was clipped by 4 bases and J by 7 bases; unmatched bases: 6. The germline gives CDR1 LNHDA, CDR2 SQIVND (reference sequence). The CDR3 runs to 15 residues. The chain links TRBV19 to TRBJ2-1; 11 bases align to TRBD2. The material was peripheral blood, obtained in a trial of Ad26.COV2.S vaccine versus placebo. The source of this sequence is a person between 18 and 59 years old who received the Ad26.COV2.S COVID-19 vaccine or a placebo. This chain's CDR3 is CASSNSGGAGNEQFF. CDR3 nucleotides: TGTGCCAGTAGTAATAGCGGGGGGGCAGGGAATGAGCAGTTCTTC.